The 31 T cell receptor beta chains reported below all come from one sample, sequenced in a study of shared clonotypes between healthy human individuals. Naive CD8 cells lacked CD45RO, underwent positive selection for CCR7 and left out terminally differentiated effector memory CD45RA+ cells. Profiling relied on immunoSEQ multiplex PCR, and the TCRdb table lists in-frame clones only, not all of them. The table includes about 680,000 clones, 92% detected once. The sample was naive CD8+ T cells sorted from blood. The receptors derive from a man between 25 and 39 years old in good health.

V gene TRBV5-1 combines with J gene TRBJ1-4; possible D gene TRBD1, 5 bases. V was shortened by 2 bases and J by 8 bases, with 13 bases between the two germline ends. Per germline, CDR1 SGHRS and CDR2 YFSETQ. This CDR3 spans 14 amino acids. This CDR3 is CASSLSGSDEKLFF. The CDR3 region has the DNA TGCGCCAGCAGCTTATCAGGGAGTGACGAAAAACTGTTTTTT.

This clone was observed once. The V and J genes are TRBV6-5 and TRBJ2-3; the match to TRBD1 covers 7 bases. V lost 5 bases and J lost 2; bases outside the gene matches: 4. Germline V gene data show CDR1 as MNHEY and CDR2 as SVGAGI. This CDR3 region has 14 residues. The CDR3 reads CASSPGQSTDTQYF. The CDR3 bases are TGTGCCAGCAGTCCGGGACAGTCCACAGATACGCAGTATTTT.

V and J are TRBV5-6 and TRBJ2-2; D is unresolved. There are 14 residues in the CDR3. Germline CDR1 reads SGHDT; CDR2 reads YYEEEE. V was clipped by 0 bases and J by 9 bases, with 12 bases between them. For the CDR3, the DNA is TGTGCCAGCAGCTTGGCAGATACACTTCGGGAGCTGTTTTTT. Its protein is CASSLADTLRELFF.

This clone was found a few times. The chain combines TRBV6-6 with TRBJ2-2, with D unresolved. CDR3 length equals 14 residues. The V gene lost 6 bases and the J gene lost 6 bases, with 14 bases spanning the gap. Germline-derived CDR1 and CDR2 are MNHNY and SVGAGI (reference sequence). The CDR3 here is CASSSTLGAGELFF. In nucleotides, the CDR3 is TGTGCCAGCAGCTCCACCCTGGGCGCCGGGGAGCTGTTTTTT.

V usage is TRBV27 and J usage is TRBJ2-7; unclear D gene. V was clipped by 3 bases and J by 3 bases, with 9 bases between them. The CDR3 is made up of 13 amino acids. Germline CDR1 reads MNHEY; CDR2 reads SMNVEV (reference sequence). In DNA form, the CDR3 reads TGTGCCAGCAGTTTGGCGCTAGACTACGAGCAGTACTTC. Its protein product is CASSLALDYEQYF.

V is TRBV7-2 and J is TRBJ2-7; 11 positions agree with TRBD1. CDR3 length: 14 residues. CDR1 is SGHTA, CDR2 FQGNSA, per germline. V lost 5 bases and J lost 5; bases outside the gene matches: 5. The CDR3 loop reads CASSPGQGGDEQYF. In DNA form, the CDR3 reads TGTGCCAGCAGCCCGGGACAGGGGGGAGACGAGCAGTACTTC.

The chain has TRBV27 and TRBJ1-3, with unresolved D. V lost 8 bases, J lost 0 bases, and 11 bases lay in between. In germline, CDR1 is MNHEY, CDR2 SMNVEV (reference sequence). The CDR3 contains 14 residues. CDR3 nucleotide sequence: TGTGCCAGCGGCCTGGGGAGCTCTGGAAACACCATATATTTT. Its protein product is CASGLGSSGNTIYF.

The rearrangement joins TRBV9 to TRBJ2-5; weak D call: TRBD2 (7 bases). The length of the CDR3 is 15 residues. Germline CDR1 and CDR2: SGDLS and YYNGEE. The V gene lost 2 bases and the J gene lost 2 bases, with 13 bases spanning the gap. In DNA form, the CDR3 reads TGTGCCAGCAGCGTTGGGGGGGCGGCACAAGAGACCCAGTACTTC. It specifies CASSVGGAAQETQYF.

The chain recombines TRBV27 with TRBJ2-3, with TRBD2 matching over 7 bases. CDR1 is MNHEY, CDR2 SMNVEV, per germline (reference sequence). The V segment lost 3 bases and the J segment 2 bases; nucleotides outside the gene matches: 5. The CDR3 runs 15 residues. CDR3 DNA: TGTGCCAGCAGTTTTGGCGGGAGAGTCACAGATACGCAGTATTTT. As protein: CASSFGGRVTDTQYF.

The chain links TRBV27 to TRBJ1-1; 7 bases align to TRBD1. J lost 5 bases, V lost 6 bases, and 6 bases had no gene match. Germline V lookup: CDR1 MNHEY, CDR2 SMNVEV (reference sequence). The CDR3 totals 13 residues. This CDR3 reads CASSLTGQTEAFF. CDR3 DNA sequence: TGTGCCAGCAGCCTGACAGGGCAAACTGAAGCTTTCTTT.

The genes are TRBV27 and TRBJ1-5; possibly TRBD1 for D (6 bases). Per the germline V gene, CDR1 is MNHEY and CDR2 is SMNVEV (reference sequence). The CDR3 runs 13 residues. Trimming pared 8 bases from V and 4 bases from J, leaving 12 bases between. The CDR3 DNA is TGTGCCAGCGGCGGGACACTGAATCAGCCCCAGCATTTT. Amino acid sequence: CASGGTLNQPQHF.

This clone was detected once. The chain uses TRBV11-3 and TRBJ2-1; D is uncertain. This CDR3 is built from 15 residues. Germline V gene data show CDR1 as SGHNT and CDR2 as YENEEA. V lost 5 bases to trimming and J lost 1 base, with 12 bases between them. CDR3 in DNA: TGTGCCAGCAGCAGCCGACGTGAGTCCTACAATGAGCAGTTCTTC. Translated: CASSSRRESYNEQFF.

This chain connects TRBV6-6 to TRBJ2-5; D not resolved. This CDR3 spans 13 amino acids. V was pared by 4 bases and J by 5 bases, with 11 bases between. Germline V CDR1 and CDR2: MNHNY, SVGAGI (reference sequence). CDR3 DNA sequence: TGTGCCAGCAGTTCTCCCCGAGAGGAGACCCAGTACTTC. Protein: CASSSPREETQYF.

The DNA for the CDR3 is TGTGCCAGCAGCTCCGATGGGACAGGGCAAGAGACCCAGTACTTC. It translates to CASSSDGTGQETQYF. The chain recombines TRBV7-3 with TRBJ2-5, with 9 bases that match TRBD1. Unmatched junction bases numbered 5, after V lost 4 bases and J lost 2 bases. CDR3 size: 15 residues. CDR1 and CDR2 (germline): SGHTA, FQGTGA.

The V and J genes are TRBV12-2 and TRBJ2-5. TRBV12-2 is noted as a pseudogene. The CDR3 has 14 residues. The CDR3, as DNA: TGTGCAAGTCGCTTAGGGTTAAATGAAGAGACCCAGTACTTC. It translates to CASRLGLNEETQYF.

The rearrangement joins TRBV15 to TRBJ2-1; a weak D match, TRBD1 (6 bases). The germline gives CDR1 LNHNV, CDR2 YYDKDF (reference sequence). The CDR3 runs 12 residues. Trimming stripped 5 bases from V and 7 bases from J, with 9 bases between. CDR3 sequence reads: CATSVTGNEQFF. DNA of the CDR3: TGTGCCACCAGCGTAACAGGGAATGAGCAGTTCTTC. Variable domain in full (rest from reference TRBV15 and TRBJ2-1): DAMVIQNPRYQVTQFGKPVTLSCSQTLNHNVMYWYQQKSSQAPKLLFHYYDKDFNNEADTPDNFQSRRPNTSFCFLDIRSPGLGDTAMYLCATSVTGNEQFFGPGTRLTVL.

This chain uses TRBV5-1 with TRBJ2-1; TRBD2 aligns across 11 bases. V dropped 4 bases and J dropped 7; count of bases not matched to a gene: 16. CDR3 length: 18 residues. Looked up from germline, CDR1 is SGHRS and CDR2 is YFSETQ. The CDR3 protein is CASSPGTSGQPSGNEQFF. The CDR3 DNA reads as TGCGCCAGCAGCCCCGGGACTAGCGGACAACCTTCAGGGAATGAGCAGTTCTTC.

The chain has TRBV6-5 and TRBJ2-1; D is perhaps TRBD2 (6 bases). Germline values: CDR1 MNHEY, CDR2 SVGAGI. This CDR3 region has 14 residues. V dropped 5 bases and J dropped 4 bases, with 12 bases sitting between them. This CDR3 reads CASSPPAGYNEQFF. The CDR3 bases are TGTGCCAGCAGTCCACCGGCGGGGTACAATGAGCAGTTCTTC.

J is TRBJ2-7 and V is TRBV4-1; D call uncertain. This CDR3 contains 14 residues. Trimming took 0 bases from V and 6 from J, leaving 12 bases between them. CDR1 MGHRA and CDR2 YSYEKL come from the germline V gene. For the CDR3, the DNA is TGCGCCAGCAGCCAAGATTTAGTTTCGGTCGAGCAGTACTTC. This sequence encodes CASSQDLVSVEQYF.

The chain couples TRBV5-4 to TRBJ1-3; no clear D. Germline CDR1 is SGHNT and CDR2 is YYREEE (reference sequence). Deletions cut 1 base from V and 3 bases from J, with 8 bases between. This CDR3 is 14 amino acids long. Written as DNA, the CDR3 is TGTGCCAGCAGCTTGCGGGGAGATGGAAACACCATATATTTT. This gives the protein CASSLRGDGNTIYF.

The chain uses TRBV9 and TRBJ2-1; possibly TRBD1 or TRBD2 for D (7 bases each). This CDR3 spans 15 amino acids. In germline, CDR1 is SGDLS, CDR2 YYNGEE. V lost 3 bases, J lost 5 bases, and 15 bases lay in between. The CDR3 region is CASSGQGGRDNEQFF. The CDR3 DNA follows: TGTGCCAGCAGCGGACAGGGAGGGCGGGACAATGAGCAGTTCTTC.

The V and J genes are TRBV10-2 and TRBJ2-2; unclear D gene. CDR1 is WSHSY, CDR2 SAAADI, per germline. Trimming stripped 3 bases from V and 5 bases from J, with 10 bases between. The CDR3 is 14 amino acids. CDR3 loop: CASSDLEGTGELFF. CDR3 DNA sequence: TGCGCCAGCAGTGATCTAGAAGGGACCGGGGAGCTGTTTTTT.

V and J are TRBV19 and TRBJ1-1; D is ambiguous. Looked up from germline, CDR1 is LNHDA and CDR2 is SQIVND (reference sequence). The ends were cut back, 6 bases at V and 8 bases at J, with 10 bases in the middle. CDR3 size: 11 residues. This CDR3 is CASSTTGEAFF. CDR3 sequence (DNA): TGTGCCAGTAGCACAACGGGGGAAGCTTTCTTT. The full variable domain, its missing parts supplied by reference TRBV19 and TRBJ1-1, is DGGITQSPKYLFRKEGQNVTLSCEQNLNHDAMYWYRQDPGQGLRLIYYSQIVNDFQKGDIAEGYSVSREKKESFPLTVTSAQKNPTAFYLCASSTTGEAFFGQGTRLTVV.

This sequence joins TRBV7-8 and TRBJ2-1, with D possibly being TRBD1 or TRBD2 (6 bases each). Trimming pared 5 bases from V and 2 bases from J, leaving 13 bases between. This CDR3 comprises 15 residues. Germline-derived CDR1 and CDR2 are SGHVS and FQNEAQ. CDR3 sequence reads: CASSQRGEAYNEQFF. The DNA for the CDR3 is TGTGCCAGCAGCCAGAGGGGGGAAGCCTACAATGAGCAGTTCTTC. Full variable domain (outside the CDR3, taken from reference TRBV7-8 and TRBJ2-1): GAGVSQSPRYKVAKRGQDVALRCDPISGHVSLFWYQQALGQGPEFLTYFQNEAQLDKSGLPSDRFFAERPEGSVSTLKIQRTQQEDSAVYLCASSQRGEAYNEQFFGPGTRLTVL.

The chain carries TRBV27 and TRBJ2-1; 9 bases map to TRBD2. Per germline, CDR1 MNHEY and CDR2 SMNVEV (reference sequence). The V gene end was trimmed by 4 bases and the J gene end by 3 bases; junction bases not matched to a gene: 4. The CDR3 contains 15 residues. CDR3 DNA sequence: TGTGCCAGCAGTTACGCGGGAGGGAGCTACAATGAGCAGTTCTTC. Amino acid sequence: CASSYAGGSYNEQFF.

V gene TRBV11-2 combines with J gene TRBJ1-1; D remains unclear. Germline V gives CDR1 SGHAT, CDR2 FQNNGV. The CDR3 is 13 amino acids. V lost 5 bases and J 2 bases, leaving 9 bases between the germline ends. The CDR3 spells CASSPWDNTEAFF. CDR3 nucleotide sequence: TGTGCCAGCAGCCCCTGGGATAACACTGAAGCTTTCTTT.

The chain links TRBV6-1 to TRBJ2-7, with 7 bases lining up with TRBD1. Germline CDR1 reads MNHNS; CDR2 reads SASEGT. V lost 5 bases, J lost 0 bases, and 4 bases stayed unmatched. The length of the CDR3 is 14 residues. Written as DNA, the CDR3 is TGTGCCAGCAGTTCCCGGGACAGCTCCTACGAGCAGTACTTC. Translation: CASSSRDSSYEQYF.

The J gene is TRBJ2-1, the V gene TRBV28; D possibly corresponds to TRBD1 (5 bases). CDR3 length: 15 amino acids. CDR1 MDHEN and CDR2 SYDVKM come from the germline V gene. V dropped 8 bases and J dropped 7 bases, with 21 bases sitting between them. The chain's CDR3 is CASLPTAGFLNEQFF. DNA of the CDR3: TGTGCCAGCCTCCCGACAGCCGGGTTCCTAAATGAGCAGTTCTTC.

The V call is TRBV6-5, the J call TRBJ2-1; D not resolved. Trimming pared 1 base from V and 6 bases from J, leaving 7 bases between. The CDR3 has 13 amino acids. In germline, CDR1 is MNHEY, CDR2 SVGAGI. CDR3 nucleotides: TGTGCCAGCAGTTACTACACTACCAATGAGCAGTTCTTC. Protein: CASSYYTTNEQFF.

V gene TRBV6-5 combines with J gene TRBJ1-1; maybe TRBD1 (5 bases). V was clipped by 7 bases and J by 0 bases, with 12 bases between them. CDR1 and CDR2 from the germline V gene are MNHEY and SVGAGI. This CDR3 is built from 14 residues. The CDR3 sequence: CASTWGSMNTEAFF. The CDR3 DNA follows: TGTGCCAGCACCTGGGGGTCGATGAACACTGAAGCTTTCTTT.

The rearrangement uses TRBV6-5 and TRBJ2-1; perhaps TRBD2 as D (5 bases). The V and J ends lost 0 bases and 12 bases respectively, with 12 bases between them. The germline V gene encodes CDR1 MNHEY and CDR2 SVGAGI. The CDR3 is made up of 13 amino acids. The CDR3 nucleotides are TGTGCCAGCAGTTACTCCCCTACGGGGAGGCAGTTCTTC. Translation: CASSYSPTGRQFF.